This is a list of T cell receptor beta chains from one sample in a study of T cells in tuberculosis. The method was immunoSEQ multiplex PCR; TCRdb's version includes in-frame clones alone and lacks a portion of them. Of around 35,000 clones listed, 85% to 95% were seen once; the top ten hold approximately 2.2%. The starting material was PBMCs, obtained at tuberculosis diagnosis. These receptors were collected from an adult with tuberculosis. Each CDR3 is given with its conserved first and last residue.

V	J	CDR3
TRBV14	TRBJ1-1	CASSQNRGITEAFF
TRBV19	TRBJ2-3	CADPIGKQDTQYF
TRBV27	TRBJ1-6	CASSLGPGSYNSPLHF
TRBV30	TRBJ2-3	CAWSVWGGSTDTQYF
TRBV6-6	TRBJ1-5	CASSYAQGNQPQHF
TRBV5-1	TRBJ1-6	CASSLASSSYNSPLHF
TRBV28	TRBJ1-2	CASSTQGEPYGYTF
TRBV4-1	TRBJ1-2	CASSQGSDPKEGYTF
TRBV7-5	TRBJ1-4	CVRSRREKLFF
TRBV6-6	TRBJ1-4	CASSRRTGTNEKLFF
TRBV28	TRBJ2-5	CASSLRGLETQYF
TRBV5-4	TRBJ2-2	CASSPGQTNTGELFF
TRBV29-1	TRBJ2-2	CSVGGGRLANTGELFF
TRBV6-5	TRBJ1-1	CASSYSALLNTEAFF
TRBV10-2	TRBJ1-2	CASAGQSYYGYTF
TRBV29-1	TRBJ1-1	CSVEGQGARTEAFF
TRBV4-1	TRBJ2-7	CASSQDGGTGVFYEQYF
TRBV2	TRBJ1-6	CATQGSQSSYNSPLHF
TRBV28	TRBJ1-3	CASSLTGTGNTIYF
TRBV5-8	TRBJ2-7	CASSSRGQGPYEQYF
TRBV6-5	TRBJ1-2	CASGGTGLQGYTF
TRBV9	TRBJ2-2	CASSVGLTGELFF